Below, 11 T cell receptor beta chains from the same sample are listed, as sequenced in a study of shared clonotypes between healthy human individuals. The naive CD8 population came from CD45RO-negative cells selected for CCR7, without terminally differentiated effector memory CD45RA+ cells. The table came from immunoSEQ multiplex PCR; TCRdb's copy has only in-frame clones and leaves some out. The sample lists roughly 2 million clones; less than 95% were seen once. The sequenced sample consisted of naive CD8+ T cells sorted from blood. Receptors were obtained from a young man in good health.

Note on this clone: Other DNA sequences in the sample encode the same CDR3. The CDR3 DNA reads as TGTGCCAGCAGCCTTAGCGGGGGGTCCTACAATGAGCAGTTCTTC. Residues: CASSLSGGSYNEQFF. V usage is TRBV7-2 and J usage is TRBJ2-1; 10 nucleotides align to TRBD2. Germline V gene sequence: CDR1 SGHTA, CDR2 FQGNSA. CDR3 length: 15 residues. Unmatched junction bases numbered 2, after V lost 5 bases and J lost 1 base.

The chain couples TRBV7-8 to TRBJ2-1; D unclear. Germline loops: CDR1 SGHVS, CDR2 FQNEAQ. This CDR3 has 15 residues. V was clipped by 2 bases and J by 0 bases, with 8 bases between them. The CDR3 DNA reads TGTGCCAGCAGCTTAAGTCCCAGCTCCTACAATGAGCAGTTCTTC. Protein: CASSLSPSSYNEQFF.

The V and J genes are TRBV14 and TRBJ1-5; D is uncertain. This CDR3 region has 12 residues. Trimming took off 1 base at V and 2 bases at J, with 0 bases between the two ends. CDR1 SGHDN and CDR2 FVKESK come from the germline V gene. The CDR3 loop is CASSQGNQPQHF. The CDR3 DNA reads TGTGCCAGCAGCCAAGGCAATCAGCCCCAGCATTTT.

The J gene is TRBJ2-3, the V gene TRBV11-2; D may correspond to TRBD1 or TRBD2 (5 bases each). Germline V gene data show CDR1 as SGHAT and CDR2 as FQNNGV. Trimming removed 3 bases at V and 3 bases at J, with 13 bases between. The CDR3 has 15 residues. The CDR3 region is CASSFRDPGTDTQYF. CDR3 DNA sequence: TGTGCCAGCAGCTTCCGGGACCCCGGGACAGATACGCAGTATTTT.

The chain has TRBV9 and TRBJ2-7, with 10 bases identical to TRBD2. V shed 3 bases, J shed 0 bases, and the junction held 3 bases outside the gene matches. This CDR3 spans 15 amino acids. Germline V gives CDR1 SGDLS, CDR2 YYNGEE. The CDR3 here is CASSGAGGLSYEQYF. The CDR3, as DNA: TGTGCCAGCAGCGGAGCGGGAGGGCTCTCCTACGAGCAGTACTTC.

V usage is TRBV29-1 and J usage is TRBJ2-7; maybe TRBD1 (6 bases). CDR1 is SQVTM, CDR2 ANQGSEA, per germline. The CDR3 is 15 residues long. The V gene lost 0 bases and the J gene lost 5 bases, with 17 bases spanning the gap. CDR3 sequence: CSVEDKGGIRDEQYF. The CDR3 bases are TGCAGCGTTGAAGATAAAGGGGGTATCAGGGACGAGCAGTACTTC.

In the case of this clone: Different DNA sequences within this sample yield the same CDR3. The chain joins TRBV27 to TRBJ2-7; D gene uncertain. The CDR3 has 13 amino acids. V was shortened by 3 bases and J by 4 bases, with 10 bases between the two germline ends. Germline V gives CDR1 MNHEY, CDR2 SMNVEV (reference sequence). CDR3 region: CASSFGPSYEQYF. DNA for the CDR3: TGTGCCAGCAGTTTCGGACCCTCTTACGAGCAGTACTTC.

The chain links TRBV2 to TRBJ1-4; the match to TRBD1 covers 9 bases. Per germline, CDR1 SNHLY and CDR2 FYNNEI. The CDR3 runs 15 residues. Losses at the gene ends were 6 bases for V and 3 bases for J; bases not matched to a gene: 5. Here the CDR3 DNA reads TGTGCCAGCAGGGAAAACAGGGGGCCTAATGAAAAACTGTTTTTT. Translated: CASRENRGPNEKLFF.

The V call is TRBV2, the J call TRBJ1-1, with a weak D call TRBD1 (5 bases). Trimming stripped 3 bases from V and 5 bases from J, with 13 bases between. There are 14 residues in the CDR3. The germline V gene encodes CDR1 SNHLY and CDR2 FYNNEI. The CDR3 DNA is TGTGCCAGCAGTGACATGCCCGGGGGGACTGAAGCTTTCTTT. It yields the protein CASSDMPGGTEAFF.

CDR3 sequence reads: CASSPAGYEQYF. CDR3 nucleotide sequence: TGCGCCAGCAGCCCGGCCGGCTACGAGCAGTACTTC. The genes are TRBV5-1 and TRBJ2-7, with no clear D. The CDR3 is made up of 12 amino acids. The germline V gene has CDR1 SGHRS and CDR2 YFSETQ. V shed 4 bases and J shed 3 bases, with 8 bases lying between them.

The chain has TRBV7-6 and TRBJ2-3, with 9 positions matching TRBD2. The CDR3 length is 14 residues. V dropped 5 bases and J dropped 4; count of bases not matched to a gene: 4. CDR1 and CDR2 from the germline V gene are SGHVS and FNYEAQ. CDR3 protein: CASSTGLAPDTQYF. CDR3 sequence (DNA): TGTGCCAGCAGCACGGGACTAGCTCCAGATACGCAGTATTTT.